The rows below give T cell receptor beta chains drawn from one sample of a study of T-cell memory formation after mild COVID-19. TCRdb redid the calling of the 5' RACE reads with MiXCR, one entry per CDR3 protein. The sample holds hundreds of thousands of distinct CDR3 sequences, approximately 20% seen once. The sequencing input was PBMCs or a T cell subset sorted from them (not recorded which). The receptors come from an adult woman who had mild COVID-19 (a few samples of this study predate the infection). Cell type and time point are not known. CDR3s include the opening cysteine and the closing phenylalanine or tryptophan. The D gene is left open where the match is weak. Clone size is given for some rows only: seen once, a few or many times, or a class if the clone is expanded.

CDR3aa: CATGQGYTGELFF; CDR3nt: TGTGCCACAGGACAGGGTTACACCGGGGAGCTGTTTTTT; d_gene: TRBD1; abundance: few; v_gene: TRBV24-1; j_gene: TRBJ2-2
CDR3aa: CSARDQRRQPMNEQYF; CDR3nt: TGCAGTGCTAGAGATCAGCGTAGACAGCCGATGAACGAGCAGTACTTC; d_gene: .; abundance: .; v_gene: TRBV20-1; j_gene: TRBJ2-7
CDR3aa: CASSLCLDQPQHF; CDR3nt: TGTGCCAGCAGCTTGTGCTTGGATCAGCCCCAGCATTTT; d_gene: .; abundance: .; v_gene: TRBV13; j_gene: TRBJ1-5
CDR3aa: CASRSLAGGPFNEQFF; CDR3nt: TGTGCCAGCAGATCCCTAGCGGGAGGGCCTTTTAATGAGCAGTTCTTC; d_gene: TRBD2; abundance: few; v_gene: TRBV5-6; j_gene: TRBJ2-1
CDR3aa: CASSQEAGPLSSYEQYF; CDR3nt: TGCGCCAGCAGCCAAGAAGCGGGGCCACTTAGCTCCTACGAGCAGTACTTC; d_gene: TRBD2; abundance: few; v_gene: TRBV4-1; j_gene: TRBJ2-7
CDR3aa: CASSTTGDGNQPQHF; CDR3nt: TGTGCCAGCAGTACGACAGGGGACGGCAATCAGCCCCAGCATTTT; d_gene: TRBD1; abundance: few; v_gene: TRBV12-3/TRBV12-4; j_gene: TRBJ1-5
CDR3aa: CASSLGPGQRTEAFF; CDR3nt: TGTGCCAGCAGCTTGGGGCCGGGACAGAGGACTGAAGCTTTCTTT; d_gene: TRBD1; abundance: .; v_gene: TRBV5-4; j_gene: TRBJ1-1
CDR3aa: CASRSRANTGELFF; CDR3nt: TGTGCCAGCAGATCGCGGGCGAACACCGGGGAGCTGTTTTTT; d_gene: .; abundance: .; v_gene: TRBV2; j_gene: TRBJ2-2
CDR3aa: CASSYAVDRGHAF; CDR3nt: TGTGCCAGCAGTTACGCTGTGGACAGGGGACACGCTTTT; d_gene: TRBD1; abundance: few; v_gene: TRBV6-2/TRBV6-3; j_gene: TRBJ2-3
CDR3aa: CSARGQIERNTEAFF; CDR3nt: TGCAGTGCTAGAGGACAGATTGAGAGGAACACTGAAGCTTTCTTT; d_gene: .; abundance: .; v_gene: TRBV20-1; j_gene: TRBJ1-1
CDR3aa: CASSFGSGSGNEQFF; CDR3nt: TGTGCCAGCAGCTTTGGGAGCGGGAGTGGGAATGAGCAGTTCTTC; d_gene: TRBD2; abundance: few; v_gene: TRBV11-2; j_gene: TRBJ2-1
CDR3aa: CASTPYRSTDTQYF; CDR3nt: TGCGCCAGCACCCCTTATCGGAGCACAGATACGCAGTATTTT; d_gene: .; abundance: .; v_gene: TRBV5-1; j_gene: TRBJ2-3
CDR3aa: CATSDDPGGEQFF; CDR3nt: TGTGCCACCAGTGATGACCCAGGGGGTGAGCAGTTCTTC; d_gene: TRBD1; abundance: .; v_gene: TRBV24-1; j_gene: TRBJ2-1
CDR3aa: CASSQWTAYEQYF; CDR3nt: TGCGCCAGCAGCCAATGGACAGCGTACGAGCAGTACTTC; d_gene: .; abundance: few; v_gene: TRBV4-1; j_gene: TRBJ2-7
CDR3aa: CASKEGSGAYEQYF; CDR3nt: TGTGCCAGCAAGGAGGGAAGTGGGGCCTACGAGCAGTACTTC; d_gene: .; abundance: .; v_gene: TRBV12-3/TRBV12-4; j_gene: TRBJ2-7